This T cell receptor beta chain is drawn from a study of neurological immune-mediated disorders. Germline lookup yields CDR1 GTSNPN and CDR2 SVGIG (reference sequence). Trimming removed 8 bases at V and 2 bases at J, with 14 bases between. This CDR3 region has 13 residues. TCRdb re-called the 5' RACE reads with MiXCR, one entry per CDR3 protein. The sample contains about 74,000 distinct CDR3 sequences, 4% to 6% of which appear only once. This clonotype was found many times. This rearrangement joins TRBV30 to TRBJ2-3, with D perhaps TRBD2 (6 bases). The sample taken for sequencing was PBMCs. This receptor was taken from a young man with multiple sclerosis. CDR3 sequence (DNA): TGTGCCGGTAGTAGCGGATTCACAGATACGCAGTATTTT. It specifies CAGSSGFTDTQYF.